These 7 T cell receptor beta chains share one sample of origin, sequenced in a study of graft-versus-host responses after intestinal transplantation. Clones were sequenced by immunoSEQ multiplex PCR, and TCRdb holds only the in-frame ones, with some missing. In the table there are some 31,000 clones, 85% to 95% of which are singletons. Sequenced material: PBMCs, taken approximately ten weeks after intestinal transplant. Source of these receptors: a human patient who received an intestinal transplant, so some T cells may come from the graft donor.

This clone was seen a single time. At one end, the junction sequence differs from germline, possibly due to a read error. In DNA form, the CDR3 reads TGTGCCAGCAGCTTAGTTTCTAGCGGAGAAGAGGCCCAGTACTTC. It encodes CASSLVSSGEEAQYF. The genes are TRBV11-2 and TRBJ2-5, with 7 bases that match TRBD2. Germline CDR1 is SGHAT and CDR2 is FQNNGV. This CDR3 is 15 amino acids long.

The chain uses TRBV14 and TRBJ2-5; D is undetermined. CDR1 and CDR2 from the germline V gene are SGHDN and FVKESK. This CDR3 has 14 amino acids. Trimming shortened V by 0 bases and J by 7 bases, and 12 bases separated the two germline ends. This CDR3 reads CASSQEYVPGTQYF. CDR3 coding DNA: TGTGCCAGCAGCCAAGAATACGTGCCCGGGACCCAGTACTTC.

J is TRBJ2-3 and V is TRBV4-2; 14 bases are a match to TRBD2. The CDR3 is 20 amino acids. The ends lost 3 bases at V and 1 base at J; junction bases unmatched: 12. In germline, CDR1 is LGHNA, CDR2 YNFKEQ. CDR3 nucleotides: TGTGCCAGCAGCCAGCTAACGGGACTAGCGGGAGTAGAGGGCACAGATACGCAGTATTTT. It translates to CASSQLTGLAGVEGTDTQYF.

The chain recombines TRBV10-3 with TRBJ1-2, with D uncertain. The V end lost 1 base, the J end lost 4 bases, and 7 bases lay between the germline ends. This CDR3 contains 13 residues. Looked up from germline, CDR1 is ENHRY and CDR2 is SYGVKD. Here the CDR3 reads CAISEFGLYGYTF. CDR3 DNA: TGTGCCATCAGTGAGTTCGGCCTCTATGGCTACACCTTC.

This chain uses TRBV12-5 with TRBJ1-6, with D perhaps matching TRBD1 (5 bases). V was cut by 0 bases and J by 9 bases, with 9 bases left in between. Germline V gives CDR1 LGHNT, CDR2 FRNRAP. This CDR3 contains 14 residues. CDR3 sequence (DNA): TGTGCTAGTGGTTTGGTATTCGGGGGTTCACCCCTCCACTTT. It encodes CASGLVFGGSPLHF.

The CDR3 nucleotides read TGCGCCAGCAGCTTGGGGGGGAGGGCCCCAGATACGCAGTATTTT. Translated, it gives CASSLGGRAPDTQYF. V gene TRBV5-1 combines with J gene TRBJ2-3, with TRBD2 matching 7 bases. The CDR3 is 15 amino acids. Per germline, CDR1 SGHRS and CDR2 YFSETQ. J lost 4 bases, V lost 0 bases, and 5 bases had no gene match.

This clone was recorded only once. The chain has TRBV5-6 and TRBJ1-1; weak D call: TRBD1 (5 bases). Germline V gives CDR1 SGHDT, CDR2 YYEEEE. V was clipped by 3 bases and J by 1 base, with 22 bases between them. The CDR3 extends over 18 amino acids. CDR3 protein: CASSSAGTRVFSNTEAFF. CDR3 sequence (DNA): TGTGCCAGCAGCTCAGCCGGGACCCGCGTATTTTCGAACACTGAAGCTTTCTTT.